The present T cell receptor beta chain was sequenced within a study of OX40 agonist ivuxolimab in advanced cancers. The assay was immunoSEQ multiplex PCR, and TCRdb's table has in-frame clones only and misses some. The sample shows around 68,000 clones, over 75% of them seen only once. This clone has just one count. The V end was cut by 1 base, the J end by 1 base, with 8 bases between. The CDR3 spans 15 residues. The germline V gene has CDR1 SGHDT and CDR2 YYEEEE. The chain links TRBV5-6 to TRBJ2-2, with no clear D. The starting material was CD4+ or CD8+ T cells sorted from blood, obtained in a trial of the OX40 agonist ivuxolimab. The TCR was taken from an adult with an advanced solid tumor such as melanoma, head and neck, liver or kidney cancer. The CDR3: CASSLNPLNTGELFF. CDR3 in DNA: TGTGCCAGCAGCTTGAATCCCCTGAACACCGGGGAGCTGTTTTTT.